The 19 T cell receptor beta chains below come from one sample, sequenced in a study of control samples from healthy donors and cancer patients. TCRdb keeps only in-frame clones here, not all; method: immunoSEQ multiplex PCR. The data hold more than 35,000 clones, with 83% observed a single time. Sequenced material: PBMCs. The source of these receptors is a woman aged 55-70 years with lung cancer.

The CDR3 reads CASTTRTSIYEQYF. The CDR3 DNA sequence: TGTGCCAGCACCACCCGGACATCAATCTACGAGCAGTACTTC. This chain joins TRBV6-5 and TRBJ2-7; possibly TRBD1 for D (5 bases). This CDR3 spans 14 amino acids. V dropped 7 bases and J dropped 3 bases, with 16 bases sitting between them. CDR1 and CDR2 from the germline V gene are MNHEY and SVGAGI.

The gene calls are TRBV3-1 (or the pseudogene TRBV3-2) and TRBJ2-1, with TRBD1 matching over 11 bases. Germline V gives CDR1 LGHDT, CDR2 YNNKEL (reference sequence). Unmatched junction bases numbered 3, after V lost 4 bases and J lost 7 bases. There are 14 residues in the CDR3. DNA of the CDR3: TGTGCCAGCAGCCCCGGGACAGGGGGGAATGAGCAGTTCTTC. As protein: CASSPGTGGNEQFF.

V and J are TRBV5-4 and TRBJ1-1; maybe TRBD1 (5 bases). The V end lost 4 bases, the J end lost 0 bases, and 16 bases lay between the germline ends. The CDR3 contains 16 residues. Germline assignment: CDR1 SGHNT and CDR2 YYREEE (reference sequence). CDR3 protein: CASSPGPLTMNTEAFF. The CDR3 nucleotides read TGTGCCAGCAGCCCGGGGCCACTCACTATGAACACTGAAGCTTTCTTT.

This chain connects TRBV7-2 to TRBJ2-7; the D gene is possibly TRBD2 (5 bases). CDR3 length equals 13 residues. Trimming cost V 1 base and J 5 bases, with 9 bases left between them. Germline-derived CDR1 and CDR2 are SGHTA and FQGNSA. The CDR3 bases are TGTGCCAGCAGCTTAGGAGGGAGTAACGAGCAGTACTTC. It yields the protein CASSLGGSNEQYF.

As concerns this clone: The same CDR3 also results from other DNA sequences found in this sample. The chain has TRBV6-4 and TRBJ2-1; D ambiguous. V was shortened by 0 bases and J by 9 bases, with 9 bases between the two germline ends. Germline lookup yields CDR1 MRHNA and CDR2 SNTAGT. This CDR3 comprises 13 residues. The CDR3 region is CASSDSRVGEQFF. CDR3 in DNA: TGTGCCAGCAGTGACTCTAGGGTCGGTGAGCAGTTCTTC.

This clone turned up a few times. The chain is built from TRBV11-2 and TRBJ1-1; D is uncertain. With 3 bases removed from V and 1 base from J, the gap between germline ends came to 6 bases. The germline V gene has CDR1 SGHAT and CDR2 FQNNGV. The CDR3 runs to 13 residues. The CDR3 sequence is CASSFRENTEAFF. The CDR3 coding sequence is TGTGCCAGCAGCTTCCGGGAGAACACTGAAGCTTTCTTT. Full variable domain (remainder filled in from reference TRBV11-2 and TRBJ1-1): EAGVAQSPRYKIIEKRQSVAFWCNPISGHATLYWYQQILGQGPKLLIQFQNNGVVDDSQLPKDRFSAERLKGVDSTLKIQPAKLEDSAVYLCASSFRENTEAFFGQGTRLTVV.

The chain combines TRBV27 with TRBJ2-2; 7 bases align to TRBD2. Germline V gene data show CDR1 as MNHEY and CDR2 as SMNVEV (reference sequence). V lost 2 bases to trimming and J lost 3 bases; unmatched junction nucleotides: 6. This CDR3 region has 16 residues. CDR3 coding DNA: TGTGCCAGCAGTTTAGGGGGGGGTACGTACACCGGGGAGCTGTTTTTT. It specifies CASSLGGGTYTGELFF.

V gene TRBV11-2 combines with J gene TRBJ1-2, with D unresolved. V gave up 3 bases and J gave up 5 bases, with 13 bases separating them. Germline V gene data show CDR1 as SGHAT and CDR2 as FQNNGV. The CDR3 has 14 residues. CDR3 amino acids: CASSFRGAWYGYTF. DNA of the CDR3: TGTGCCAGCAGCTTTCGGGGAGCTTGGTATGGCTACACCTTC.

The chain uses TRBV29-1 and TRBJ1-1; D uncertain. The germline CDR1 and CDR2 sequences are SQVTM and ANQGSEA. The CDR3 runs 11 residues. V was pared by 3 bases and J by 5 bases, with 7 bases between. The CDR3 region is CSVETYTEAFF. The CDR3 DNA reads as TGCAGCGTTGAGACCTATACTGAAGCTTTCTTT.

The V call is TRBV4-1, the J call TRBJ1-2, with D maybe TRBD1 (6 bases). Trimming removed 1 base from V and 2 bases from J, with 11 bases in between. The CDR3 spans 15 residues. Germline-derived CDR1 and CDR2 are MGHRA and YSYEKL. For the CDR3, the DNA is TGCGCCAGCAGCCAAGCAGGGGATATGAACTATGGCTACACCTTC. This gives the protein CASSQAGDMNYGYTF.

This chain uses TRBV3-1 (or the pseudogene TRBV3-2) with TRBJ2-7; possibly TRBD1 for D (6 bases). V was cut by 7 bases and J by 0 bases, with 10 bases left in between. The CDR3 extends over 13 amino acids. Germline lookup yields CDR1 LGHDT and CDR2 YNNKEL (reference sequence). This CDR3 is CASNRGNSYEQYF. DNA for the CDR3: TGTGCCAGCAATAGGGGGAACTCCTACGAGCAGTACTTC.

This clone was seen a handful of times. The chain carries TRBV29-1 and TRBJ1-2; D is possibly TRBD1 (5 bases). The V and J ends lost 7 bases and 6 bases respectively, with 9 bases between them. The CDR3 sequence is 10 residues long. Germline assignment: CDR1 SQVTM and CDR2 ANQGSEA. The CDR3, as DNA: TGCAGCGCACTACAGGATGGCTACACCTTC. It is translated as CSALQDGYTF.

V gene TRBV6-5 combines with J gene TRBJ2-2; D is unclear. The CDR3 has 13 residues. Trimming took 6 bases from V and 6 from J, leaving 11 bases between them. The germline V gene encodes CDR1 MNHEY and CDR2 SVGAGI. CDR3 coding DNA: TGTGCCAGCAGCCCCGACTGGGCCGGGGAGCTGTTTTTT. Its translation: CASSPDWAGELFF.

This clone is a singleton in its sample. The genes are TRBV3-1 (or the pseudogene TRBV3-2) and TRBJ2-3, with 10 bases lining up with TRBD2. CDR3 length: 17 residues. CDR1 is LGHDT and CDR2 is YNNKEL in the germline V gene (reference sequence). The V segment lost 4 bases and the J segment 3 bases; nucleotides outside the gene matches: 10. The DNA for the CDR3 is TGTGCCAGCAGCCCTGACTCTAGCGGGGGTTGGACAGATACGCAGTATTTT. Its protein is CASSPDSSGGWTDTQYF.

The J gene is TRBJ2-7, the V gene TRBV6-5; D gene uncertain. Germline values: CDR1 MNHEY, CDR2 SVGAGI. The V gene lost 0 bases and the J gene lost 7 bases, with 16 bases spanning the gap. The CDR3 is made up of 15 amino acids. In DNA, the CDR3 is TGTGCCAGCAGTTACTCGACGGAGCACCCTAGAGAGCAGTACTTC. It translates to CASSYSTEHPREQYF.

The chain has TRBV5-1 and TRBJ2-7, with 8 bases identical to TRBD1. Germline V gene sequence: CDR1 SGHRS, CDR2 YFSETQ. V lost 5 bases to trimming and J lost 2 bases; unmatched junction nucleotides: 12. CDR3 length: 16 residues. The CDR3 protein is CASSPTTGTGPYEQYF. CDR3 nucleotide sequence: TGCGCCAGCAGTCCAACAACCGGGACAGGACCCTACGAGCAGTACTTC.

The gene calls are TRBV5-5 and TRBJ1-1; D unclear. The CDR3 runs to 11 residues. Germline-derived CDR1 and CDR2 are SGHKS and YYEKEE (reference sequence). Deletions cut 0 bases from V and 10 bases from J, with 7 bases between. The CDR3 nucleotides read TGTGCCAGCAGCTTGGACCTTACAGCTTTCTTT. Its translation is CASSLDLTAFF.

The chain has TRBV7-6 and TRBJ2-2; no clear D. CDR3 length equals 13 residues. Between the trimmed V and J ends, which lost 5 bases and 1 base, there was a span of 5 bases. CDR1 SGHVS and CDR2 FNYEAQ come from the germline V gene. CDR3 sequence (DNA): TGTGCCAGCAGCGGTATGAACACCGGGGAGCTGTTTTTT. Encoded protein: CASSGMNTGELFF.

The V and J genes are TRBV7-2 and TRBJ1-5; D gene ambiguous. Trimming removed 3 bases at V and 5 bases at J, with 14 bases between. CDR1 is SGHTA and CDR2 is FQGNSA in the germline V gene. The CDR3 spans 15 residues. The CDR3 DNA is TGTGCCAGCAGCTTCGGCGTCACCTCGGATCAGCCCCAGCATTTT. Residues: CASSFGVTSDQPQHF.